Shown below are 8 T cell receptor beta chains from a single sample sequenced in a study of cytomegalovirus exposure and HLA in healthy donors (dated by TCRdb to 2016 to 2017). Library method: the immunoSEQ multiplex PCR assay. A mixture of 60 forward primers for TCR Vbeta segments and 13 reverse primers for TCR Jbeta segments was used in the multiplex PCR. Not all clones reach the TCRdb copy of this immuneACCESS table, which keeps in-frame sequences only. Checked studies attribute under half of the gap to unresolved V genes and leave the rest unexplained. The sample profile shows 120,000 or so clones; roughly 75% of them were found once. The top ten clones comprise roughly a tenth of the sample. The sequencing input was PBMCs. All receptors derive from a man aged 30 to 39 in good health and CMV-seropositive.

The CDR3 reads CASTRDRYTGELFF. DNA of the CDR3: TGCGCCAGTACCCGGGACAGGTACACCGGGGAGCTGTTTTTT. The chain joins TRBV10-2 to TRBJ2-2; TRBD1 matches at 8 bases. The CDR3 spans 14 residues. Germline V gene data show CDR1 as WSHSY and CDR2 as SAAADI. Trimming removed 9 bases from V and 3 bases from J; junction bases left unmatched: 6.

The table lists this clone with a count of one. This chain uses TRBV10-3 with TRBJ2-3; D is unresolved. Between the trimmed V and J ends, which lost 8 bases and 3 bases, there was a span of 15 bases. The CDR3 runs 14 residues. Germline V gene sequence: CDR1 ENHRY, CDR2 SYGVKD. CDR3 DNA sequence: TGTGCCATCTCCGACCGCAAGGAGACAGATACGCAGTATTTT. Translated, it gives CAISDRKETDTQYF.

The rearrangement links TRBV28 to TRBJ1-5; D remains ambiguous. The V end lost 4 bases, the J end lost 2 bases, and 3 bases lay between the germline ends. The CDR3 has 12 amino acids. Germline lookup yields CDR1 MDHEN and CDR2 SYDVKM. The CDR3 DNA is TGTGCCAGCAGTTCCGGCAATCAGCCCCAGCATTTT. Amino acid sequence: CASSSGNQPQHF.

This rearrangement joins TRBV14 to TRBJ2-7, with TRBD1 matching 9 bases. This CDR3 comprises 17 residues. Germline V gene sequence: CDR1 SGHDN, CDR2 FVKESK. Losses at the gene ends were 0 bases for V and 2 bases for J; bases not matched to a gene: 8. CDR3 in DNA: TGTGCCAGCAGCCAAGATCCTCCGGGACAGGGCGCCTACGAGCAGTACTTC. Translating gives CASSQDPPGQGAYEQYF.

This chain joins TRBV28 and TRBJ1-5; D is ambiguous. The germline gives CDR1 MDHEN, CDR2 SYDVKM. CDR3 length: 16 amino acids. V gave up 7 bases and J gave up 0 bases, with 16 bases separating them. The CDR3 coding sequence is TGTGCCAGCATTCCCCAGGTCAGATATAGCAATCAGCCCCAGCATTTT. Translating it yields CASIPQVRYSNQPQHF.

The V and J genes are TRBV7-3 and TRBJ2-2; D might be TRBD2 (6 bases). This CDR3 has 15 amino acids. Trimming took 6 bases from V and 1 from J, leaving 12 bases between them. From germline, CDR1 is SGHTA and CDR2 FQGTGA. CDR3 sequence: CASSTSGLNTGELFF. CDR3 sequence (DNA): TGTGCCAGCAGTACCAGCGGGTTGAACACCGGGGAGCTGTTTTTT.

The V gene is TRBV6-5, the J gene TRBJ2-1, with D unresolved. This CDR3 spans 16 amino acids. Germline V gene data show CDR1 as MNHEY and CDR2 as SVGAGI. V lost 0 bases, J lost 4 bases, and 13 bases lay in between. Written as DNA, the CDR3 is TGTGCCAGCAGTTACTCTTTGAGCCCTAGGTACAATGAGCAGTTCTTC. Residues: CASSYSLSPRYNEQFF.

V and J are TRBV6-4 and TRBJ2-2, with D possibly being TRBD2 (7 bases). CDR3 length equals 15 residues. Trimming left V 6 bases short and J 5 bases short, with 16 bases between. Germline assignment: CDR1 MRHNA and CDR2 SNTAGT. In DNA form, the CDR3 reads TGTGCCAGCAGCCCTGTTGGGGGGGCAACCGGGGAGCTGTTTTTT. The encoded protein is CASSPVGGATGELFF.